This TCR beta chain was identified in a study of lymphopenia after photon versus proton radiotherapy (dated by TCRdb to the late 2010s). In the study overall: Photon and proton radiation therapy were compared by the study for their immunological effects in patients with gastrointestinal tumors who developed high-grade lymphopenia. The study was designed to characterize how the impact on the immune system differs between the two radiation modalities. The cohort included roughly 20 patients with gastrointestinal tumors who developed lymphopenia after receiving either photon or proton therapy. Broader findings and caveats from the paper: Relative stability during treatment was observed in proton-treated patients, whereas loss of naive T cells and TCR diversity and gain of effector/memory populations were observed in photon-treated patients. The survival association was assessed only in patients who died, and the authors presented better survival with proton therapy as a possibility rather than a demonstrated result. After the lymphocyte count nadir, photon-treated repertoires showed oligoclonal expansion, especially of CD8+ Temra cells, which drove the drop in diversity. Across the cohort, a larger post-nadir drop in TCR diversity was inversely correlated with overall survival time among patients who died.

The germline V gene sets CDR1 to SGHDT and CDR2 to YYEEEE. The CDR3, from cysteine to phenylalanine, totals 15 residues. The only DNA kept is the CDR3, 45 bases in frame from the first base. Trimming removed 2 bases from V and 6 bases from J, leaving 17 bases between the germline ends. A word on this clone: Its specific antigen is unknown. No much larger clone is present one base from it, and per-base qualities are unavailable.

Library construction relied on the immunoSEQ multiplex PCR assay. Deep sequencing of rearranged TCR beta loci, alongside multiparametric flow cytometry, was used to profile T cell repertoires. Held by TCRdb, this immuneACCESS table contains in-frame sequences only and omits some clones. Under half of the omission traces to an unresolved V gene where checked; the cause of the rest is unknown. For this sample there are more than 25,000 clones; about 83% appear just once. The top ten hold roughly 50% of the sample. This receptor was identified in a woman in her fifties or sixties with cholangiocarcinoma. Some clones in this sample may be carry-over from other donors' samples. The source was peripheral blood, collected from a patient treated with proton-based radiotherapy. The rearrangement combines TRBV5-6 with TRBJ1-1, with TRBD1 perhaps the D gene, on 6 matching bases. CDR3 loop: CASSLYTGLSSEAFF. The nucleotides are TGTGCCAGCAGCTTATATACAGGGCTAAGTTCTGAAGCTTTCTTT.